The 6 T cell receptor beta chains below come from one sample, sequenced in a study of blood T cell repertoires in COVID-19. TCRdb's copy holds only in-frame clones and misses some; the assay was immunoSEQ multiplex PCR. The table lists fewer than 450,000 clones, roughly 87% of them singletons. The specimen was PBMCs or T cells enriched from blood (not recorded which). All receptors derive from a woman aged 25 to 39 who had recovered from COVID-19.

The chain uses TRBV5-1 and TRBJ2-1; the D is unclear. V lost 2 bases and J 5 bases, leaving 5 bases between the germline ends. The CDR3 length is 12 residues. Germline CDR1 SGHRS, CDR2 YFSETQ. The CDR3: CASSLRDNEQFF. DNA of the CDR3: TGCGCCAGCAGCTTACGGGACAATGAGCAGTTCTTC.

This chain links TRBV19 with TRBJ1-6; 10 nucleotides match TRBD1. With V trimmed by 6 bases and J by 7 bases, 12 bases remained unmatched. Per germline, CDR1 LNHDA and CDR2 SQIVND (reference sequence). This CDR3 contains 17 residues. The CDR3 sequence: CASSVPRWDRGNSPLHF. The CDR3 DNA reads TGTGCCAGTAGCGTGCCTCGATGGGACAGGGGCAATTCACCCCTCCACTTT.

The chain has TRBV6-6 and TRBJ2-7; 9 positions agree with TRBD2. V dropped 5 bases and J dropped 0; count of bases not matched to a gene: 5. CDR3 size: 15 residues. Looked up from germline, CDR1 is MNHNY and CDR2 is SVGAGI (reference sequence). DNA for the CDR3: TGTGCCAGCAGTACAAGCGGGGGGACCTCCTACGAGCAGTACTTC. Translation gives CASSTSGGTSYEQYF.

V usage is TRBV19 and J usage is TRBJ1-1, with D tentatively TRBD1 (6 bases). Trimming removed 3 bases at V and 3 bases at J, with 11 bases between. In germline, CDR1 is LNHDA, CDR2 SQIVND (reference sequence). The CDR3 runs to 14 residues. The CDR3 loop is CASSIGGAHTEAFF. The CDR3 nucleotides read TGTGCCAGTAGTATTGGGGGGGCACACACTGAAGCTTTCTTT.

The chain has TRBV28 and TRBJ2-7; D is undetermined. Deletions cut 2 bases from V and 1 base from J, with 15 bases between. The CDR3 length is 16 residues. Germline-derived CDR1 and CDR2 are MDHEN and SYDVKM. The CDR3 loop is CASSLTSVGRSYEQYF. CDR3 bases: TGTGCCAGCAGTTTAACGTCCGTGGGCCGTTCCTACGAGCAGTACTTC.

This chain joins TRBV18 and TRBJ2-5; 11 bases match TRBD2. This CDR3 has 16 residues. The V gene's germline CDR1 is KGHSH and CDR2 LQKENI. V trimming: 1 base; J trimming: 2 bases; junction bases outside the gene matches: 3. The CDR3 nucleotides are TGTGCCAGCTCACCACTGCTAGCGGGGGGACAAGAGACCCAGTACTTC. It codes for CASSPLLAGGQETQYF.